This T cell receptor beta chain emerged from a study of control samples from healthy donors and cancer patients. The method was immunoSEQ multiplex PCR; TCRdb's version includes in-frame clones alone and lacks a portion of them. In the table there are 150,000 to 180,000 clones, about 94% of which are singletons. In germline, CDR1 is MRHNA, CDR2 SNTAGT. V shed 3 bases and J shed 15 bases, with 18 bases lying between them. The CDR3 is 13 amino acids. This chain links TRBV6-4 with TRBJ2-1; D ambiguous. The sequence was obtained from a man in his forties or fifties in good health. The sample taken for sequencing was blood. This chain's CDR3 is CASSDFVTAPRFF. The CDR3 DNA follows: TGTGCCAGCAGTGATTTCGTGACGGCCCCCCGGTTCTTC.